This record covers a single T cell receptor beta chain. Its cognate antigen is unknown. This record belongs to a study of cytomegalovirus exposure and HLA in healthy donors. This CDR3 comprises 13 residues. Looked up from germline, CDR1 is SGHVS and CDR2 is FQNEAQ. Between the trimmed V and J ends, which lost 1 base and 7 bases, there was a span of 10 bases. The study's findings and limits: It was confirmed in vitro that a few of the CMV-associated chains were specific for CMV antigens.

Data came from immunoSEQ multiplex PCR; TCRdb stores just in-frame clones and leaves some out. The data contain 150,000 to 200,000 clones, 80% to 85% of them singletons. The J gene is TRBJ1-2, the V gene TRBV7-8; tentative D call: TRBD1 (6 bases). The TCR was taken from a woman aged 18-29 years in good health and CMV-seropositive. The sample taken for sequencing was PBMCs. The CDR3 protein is CASSLGGGPGYTF. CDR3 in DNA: TGTGCCAGCAGCTTAGGAGGGGGACCTGGCTACACCTTC.